What follows describes a single T cell receptor beta chain. The data derive from a study of shared clonotypes between healthy human individuals. CDR3 size: 15 residues. Between the trimmed V and J ends, which lost 2 bases and 1 base, there was a span of 11 bases. CDR1 and CDR2 (germline): MNHEY, SVGAGI. Researchers divided each subset's genomic DNA evenly across several immunoSEQ plates. Libraries were prepared by immunoSEQ multiplex PCR; TCRdb keeps only in-frame clonotypes and omits some of them. The data show 2 million to 2.5 million clones, 90% to 96% seen once. Source material: naive CD4+ T cells sorted from blood. Documented subset: CD45RA+ positively selected. The chain carries TRBV6-5 and TRBJ1-2; D remains unclear. The TCR was taken from a man aged 18 to 35 in good health. CDR3 coding DNA: TGTGCCAGCAGTTACACTATCTTGGTTAACTATGGCTACACCTTC. Encoded protein: CASSYTILVNYGYTF.